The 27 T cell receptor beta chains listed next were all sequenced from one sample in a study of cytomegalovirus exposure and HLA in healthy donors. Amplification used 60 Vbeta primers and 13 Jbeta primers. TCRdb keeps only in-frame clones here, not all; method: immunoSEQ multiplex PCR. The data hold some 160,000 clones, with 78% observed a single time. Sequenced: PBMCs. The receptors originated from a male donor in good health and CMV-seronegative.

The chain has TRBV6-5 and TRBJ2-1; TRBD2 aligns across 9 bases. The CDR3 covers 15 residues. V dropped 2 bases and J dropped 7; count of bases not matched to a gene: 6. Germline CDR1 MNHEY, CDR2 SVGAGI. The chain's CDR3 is CASSYLAGRENEQFF. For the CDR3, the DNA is TGTGCCAGCAGTTACCTAGCGGGAAGAGAGAATGAGCAGTTCTTC.

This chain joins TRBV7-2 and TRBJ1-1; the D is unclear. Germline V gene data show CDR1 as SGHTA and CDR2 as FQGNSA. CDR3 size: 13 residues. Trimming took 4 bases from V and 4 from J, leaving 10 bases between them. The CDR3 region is CASSYSRGTEAFF. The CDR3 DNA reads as TGTGCCAGCAGCTATTCTCGGGGCACTGAAGCTTTCTTT.

CDR3 region: CASSSDRLGEQYF. Here the CDR3 DNA reads TGTGCCAGCAGCTCGGACAGGCTGGGGGAGCAGTACTTC. The J gene is TRBJ2-7, the V gene TRBV11-3; 7 nucleotides agree with TRBD1. The CDR3 is 13 amino acids. Germline loops: CDR1 SGHNT, CDR2 YENEEA. Trimming at V came to 4 bases and at J to 7 bases, leaving 7 bases not matched to a gene.

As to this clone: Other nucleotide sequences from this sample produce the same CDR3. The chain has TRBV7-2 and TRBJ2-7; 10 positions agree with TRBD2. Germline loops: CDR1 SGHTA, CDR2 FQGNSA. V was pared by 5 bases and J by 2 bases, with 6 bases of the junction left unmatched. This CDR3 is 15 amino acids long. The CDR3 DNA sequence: TGTGCCAGCAGCCAGTCCGGACTAGCGGCCTACGAGCAGTACTTC. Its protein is CASSQSGLAAYEQYF.

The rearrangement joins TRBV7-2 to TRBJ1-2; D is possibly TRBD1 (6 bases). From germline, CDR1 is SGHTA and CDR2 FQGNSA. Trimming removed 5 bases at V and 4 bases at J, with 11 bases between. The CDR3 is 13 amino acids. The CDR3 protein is CASSEDSIYGYTF. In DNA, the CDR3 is TGTGCCAGCAGCGAGGACAGTATCTATGGCTACACCTTC.

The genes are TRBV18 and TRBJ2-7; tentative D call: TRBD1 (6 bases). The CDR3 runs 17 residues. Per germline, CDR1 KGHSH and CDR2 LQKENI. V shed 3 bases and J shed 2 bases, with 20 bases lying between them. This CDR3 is CASSPLSGTLGAYEQYF. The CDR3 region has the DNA TGTGCCAGCTCACCCCTCTCTGGGACACTAGGGGCCTACGAGCAGTACTTC.

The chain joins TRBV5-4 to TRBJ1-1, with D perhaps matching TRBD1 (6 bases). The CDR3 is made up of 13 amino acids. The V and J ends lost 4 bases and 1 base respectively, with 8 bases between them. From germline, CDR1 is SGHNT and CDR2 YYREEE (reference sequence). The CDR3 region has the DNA TGTGCCAGCAGCACGACAGGGAACACTGAAGCTTTCTTT. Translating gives CASSTTGNTEAFF.

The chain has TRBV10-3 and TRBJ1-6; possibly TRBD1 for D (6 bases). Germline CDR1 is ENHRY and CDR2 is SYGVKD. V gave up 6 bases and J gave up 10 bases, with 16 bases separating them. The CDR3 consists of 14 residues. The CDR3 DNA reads TGTGCCATCAGCGGGGCCGGGGGGCTCTCACCCCTCCACTTT. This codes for CAISGAGGLSPLHF.

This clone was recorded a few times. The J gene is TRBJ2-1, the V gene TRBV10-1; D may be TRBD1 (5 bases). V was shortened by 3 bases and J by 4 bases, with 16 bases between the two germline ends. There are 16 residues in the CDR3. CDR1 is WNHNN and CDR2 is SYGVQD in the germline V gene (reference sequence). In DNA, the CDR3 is TGCGCCAGCAGTGACGAAGGGGTTTTTAAGTACAATGAGCAGTTCTTC. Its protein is CASSDEGVFKYNEQFF.

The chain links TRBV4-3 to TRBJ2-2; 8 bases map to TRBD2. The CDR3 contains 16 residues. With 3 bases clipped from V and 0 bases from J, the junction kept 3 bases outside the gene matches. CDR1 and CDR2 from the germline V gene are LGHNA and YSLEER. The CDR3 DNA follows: TGCGCCAGCAGCCAGCGGGGGGCGCCGAACACCGGGGAGCTGTTTTTT. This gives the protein CASSQRGAPNTGELFF.

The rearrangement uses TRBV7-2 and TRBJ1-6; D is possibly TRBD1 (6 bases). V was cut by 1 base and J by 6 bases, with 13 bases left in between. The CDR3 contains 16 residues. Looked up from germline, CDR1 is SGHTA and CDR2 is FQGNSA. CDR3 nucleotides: TGTGCCAGCAGCTTAGGATGGGGCAGGGGTAATTCACCCCTCCACTTT. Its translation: CASSLGWGRGNSPLHF.

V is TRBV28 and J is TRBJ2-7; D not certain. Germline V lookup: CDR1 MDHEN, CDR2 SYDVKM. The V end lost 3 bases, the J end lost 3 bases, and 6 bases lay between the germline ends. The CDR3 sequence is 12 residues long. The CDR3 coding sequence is TGTGCCAGCAGTTTCCAGCGCTACGAGCAGTACTTC. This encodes CASSFQRYEQYF. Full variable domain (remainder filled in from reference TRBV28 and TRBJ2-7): DVKVTQSSRYLVKRTGEKVFLECVQDMDHENMFWYRQDPGLGLRLIYFSYDVKMKEKGDIPEGYSVSREKKERFSLILESASTNQTSMYLCASSFQRYEQYFGPGTRLTVT.

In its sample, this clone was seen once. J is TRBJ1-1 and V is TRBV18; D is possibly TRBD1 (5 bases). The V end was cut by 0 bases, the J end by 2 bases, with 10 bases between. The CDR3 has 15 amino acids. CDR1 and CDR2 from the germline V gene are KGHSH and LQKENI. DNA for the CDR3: TGTGCCAGCTCACCACCGTTACAGGCTAACACTGAAGCTTTCTTT. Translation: CASSPPLQANTEAFF.

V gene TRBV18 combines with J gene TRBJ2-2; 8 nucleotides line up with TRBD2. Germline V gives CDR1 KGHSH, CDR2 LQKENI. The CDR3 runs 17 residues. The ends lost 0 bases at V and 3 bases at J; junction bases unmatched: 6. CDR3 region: CASSPPNSGTDTGELFF. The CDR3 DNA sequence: TGTGCCAGCTCACCACCTAATAGCGGGACTGACACCGGGGAGCTGTTTTTT.

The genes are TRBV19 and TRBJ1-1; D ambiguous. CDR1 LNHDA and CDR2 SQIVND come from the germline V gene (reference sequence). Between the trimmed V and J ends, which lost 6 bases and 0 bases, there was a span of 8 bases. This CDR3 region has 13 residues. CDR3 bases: TGTGCCAGTAGACTGACATTGAACACTGAAGCTTTCTTT. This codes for CASRLTLNTEAFF.

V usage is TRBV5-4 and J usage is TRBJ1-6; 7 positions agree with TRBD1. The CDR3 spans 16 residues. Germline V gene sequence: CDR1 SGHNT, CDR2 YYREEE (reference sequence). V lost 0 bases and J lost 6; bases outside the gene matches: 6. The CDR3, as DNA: TGTGCCAGCAGCTTGGAGTTTGGGACAGCTAATTCACCCCTCCACTTT. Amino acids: CASSLEFGTANSPLHF.

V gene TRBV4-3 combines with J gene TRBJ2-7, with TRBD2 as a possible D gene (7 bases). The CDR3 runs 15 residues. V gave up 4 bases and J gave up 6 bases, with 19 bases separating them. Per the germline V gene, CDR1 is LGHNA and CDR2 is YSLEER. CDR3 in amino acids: CASSPLGGLGGEQYF. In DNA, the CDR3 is TGCGCCAGCAGCCCCCTCGGGGGGCTCGGTGGCGAGCAGTACTTC.

The CDR3 DNA sequence: TGTGCCAGCAGTCGTAGTTTGACAGGGGAATCACCTCAAGCTTTCTTT. This sequence encodes CASSRSLTGESPQAFF. This chain connects TRBV6-6 to TRBJ1-1, with 8 bases aligning to TRBD1. This CDR3 contains 16 residues. Germline V gives CDR1 MNHNY, CDR2 SVGAGI (reference sequence). With V trimmed by 5 bases and J by 9 bases, 17 bases remained unmatched.

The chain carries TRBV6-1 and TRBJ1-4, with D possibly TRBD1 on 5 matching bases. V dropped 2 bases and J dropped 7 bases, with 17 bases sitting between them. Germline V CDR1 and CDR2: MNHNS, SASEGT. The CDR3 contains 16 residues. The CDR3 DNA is TGTGCCAGCAGTGAACGTGTTGGCAGGGCGGCTGAAAAACTGTTTTTT. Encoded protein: CASSERVGRAAEKLFF.

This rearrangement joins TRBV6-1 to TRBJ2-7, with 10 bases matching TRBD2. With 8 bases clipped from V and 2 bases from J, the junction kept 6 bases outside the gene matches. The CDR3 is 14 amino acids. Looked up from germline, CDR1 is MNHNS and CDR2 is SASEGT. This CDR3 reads CASVVAGGAYEQYF. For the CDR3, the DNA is TGTGCCAGCGTCGTAGCGGGGGGCGCCTACGAGCAGTACTTC.

CDR3 residues: CASSLVQGDTEAFF. CDR3 nucleotide sequence: TGCGCCAGCAGCTTGGTCCAGGGCGACACTGAAGCTTTCTTT. This sequence joins TRBV5-1 and TRBJ1-1; tentative D call: TRBD1 (5 bases). Trimming removed 0 bases at V and 3 bases at J, with 9 bases between. The CDR3 loop spans 14 amino acids. Germline values: CDR1 SGHRS, CDR2 YFSETQ.

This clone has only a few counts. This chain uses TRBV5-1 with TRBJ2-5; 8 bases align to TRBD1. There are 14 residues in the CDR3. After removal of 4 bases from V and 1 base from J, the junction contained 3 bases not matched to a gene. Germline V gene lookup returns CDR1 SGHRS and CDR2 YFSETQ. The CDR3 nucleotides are TGCGCCAGCAGCCGGGACAGGAGCCAAGAGACCCAGTACTTC. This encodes CASSRDRSQETQYF.

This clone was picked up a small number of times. CDR3 sequence: CASSPGTGSSYNEQFF. CDR3 nucleotide sequence: TGTGCCAGCAGCCCTGGGACTGGAAGCTCCTACAATGAGCAGTTCTTC. The chain recombines TRBV5-4 with TRBJ2-1; D may be TRBD2 (6 bases). CDR3 length: 16 residues. Germline V CDR1 and CDR2: SGHNT, YYREEE (reference sequence). V was cut by 4 bases and J by 0 bases, with 14 bases left in between.

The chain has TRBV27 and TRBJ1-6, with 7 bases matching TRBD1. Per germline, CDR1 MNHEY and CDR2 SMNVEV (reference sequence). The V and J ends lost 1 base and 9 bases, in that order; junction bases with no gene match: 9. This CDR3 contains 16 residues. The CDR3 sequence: CASSLLSPQGVSPLHF. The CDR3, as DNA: TGTGCCAGCAGTTTATTAAGTCCCCAGGGGGTTTCACCCCTCCACTTT.

The CDR3 DNA is TGTGCCAGCAGCTTGGCAGGGGCCGGCACAGATACGCAGTATTTT. This codes for CASSLAGAGTDTQYF. The genes are TRBV5-6 and TRBJ2-3, with D possibly TRBD1 on 6 matching bases. Germline CDR1 and CDR2: SGHDT and YYEEEE. Trimming removed 0 bases from V and 1 base from J, with 9 bases in between. The CDR3 consists of 15 residues.

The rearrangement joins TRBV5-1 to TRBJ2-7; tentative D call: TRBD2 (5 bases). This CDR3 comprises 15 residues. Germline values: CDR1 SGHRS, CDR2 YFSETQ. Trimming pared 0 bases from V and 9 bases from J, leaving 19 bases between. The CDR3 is CASSLEEGGSDGQYF. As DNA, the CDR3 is TGCGCCAGCAGCTTGGAAGAGGGCGGGTCCGACGGGCAGTACTTC.

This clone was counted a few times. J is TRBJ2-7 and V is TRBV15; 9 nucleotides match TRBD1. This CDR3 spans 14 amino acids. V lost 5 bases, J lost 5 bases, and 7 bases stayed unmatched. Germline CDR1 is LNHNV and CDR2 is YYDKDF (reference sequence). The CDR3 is CATSRGQGRDEQYF. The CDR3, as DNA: TGTGCCACCAGCCGGGGACAGGGTAGGGACGAGCAGTACTTC.